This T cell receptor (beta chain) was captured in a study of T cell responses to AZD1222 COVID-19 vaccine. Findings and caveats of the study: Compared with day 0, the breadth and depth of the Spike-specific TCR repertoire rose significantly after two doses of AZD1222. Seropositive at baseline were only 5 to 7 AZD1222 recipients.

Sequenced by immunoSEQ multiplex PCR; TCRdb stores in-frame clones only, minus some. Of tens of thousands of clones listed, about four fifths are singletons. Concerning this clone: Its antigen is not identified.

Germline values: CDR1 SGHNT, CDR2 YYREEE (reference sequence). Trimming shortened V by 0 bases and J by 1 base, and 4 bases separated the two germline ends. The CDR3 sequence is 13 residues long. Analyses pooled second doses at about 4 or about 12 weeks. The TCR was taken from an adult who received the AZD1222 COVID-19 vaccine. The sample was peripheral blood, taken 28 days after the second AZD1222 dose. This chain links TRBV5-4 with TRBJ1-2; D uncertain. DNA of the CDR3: TGTGCCAGCAGCTTGGATGGTAACTATGGCTACACCTTC. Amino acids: CASSLDGNYGYTF.